The 23 T cell receptor beta chains below come from one sample, sequenced in a study of T cell responses to AZD1222 COVID-19 vaccine. TCRdb keeps only in-frame clones here, not all; method: immunoSEQ multiplex PCR. The sample contains around 140,000 clones, more than 85% of which appear only once. The sequences come from peripheral blood, collected on day 0 of AZD1222 vaccination. These receptors were taken from an adult in good health.

V gene TRBV11-1 combines with J gene TRBJ2-3; 9 bases agree with TRBD1. CDR3 length: 14 amino acids. Germline CDR1 reads SGHAT; CDR2 reads FQDESV (reference sequence). The V gene end was trimmed by 3 bases and the J gene end by 8 bases; junction bases not matched to a gene: 6. The CDR3 protein is CASSLTGGLATQYF. In nucleotides, the CDR3 is TGTGCCAGCAGCTTGACAGGGGGTTTGGCTACGCAGTATTTT.

The chain couples TRBV19 to TRBJ2-1; a possible D gene is TRBD2 (6 bases). The CDR3 runs 14 residues. Germline assignment: CDR1 LNHDA and CDR2 SQIVND (reference sequence). Trimming pared 5 bases from V and 8 bases from J, leaving 16 bases between. The CDR3 DNA reads TGTGCCAGTAGTCCTCACATACTAGCCCATGAGCAGTTCTTC. It is translated as CASSPHILAHEQFF. Combining the CDR3 with reference TRBV19 and TRBJ2-1 gives the whole variable domain DGGITQSPKYLFRKEGQNVTLSCEQNLNHDAMYWYRQDPGQGLRLIYYSQIVNDFQKGDIAEGYSVSREKKESFPLTVTSAQKNPTAFYLCASSPHILAHEQFFGPGTRLTVL.

The rearrangement links TRBV2 to TRBJ2-2; TRBD1 aligns across 8 bases. This CDR3 region has 15 residues. Germline V lookup: CDR1 SNHLY, CDR2 FYNNEI. Trimming removed 6 bases from V and 3 bases from J; junction bases left unmatched: 6. CDR3 DNA: TGTGCCAGCAGGGCCGGGACAGGATACACCGGGGAGCTGTTTTTT. Its translation is CASRAGTGYTGELFF.

The chain employs TRBV7-2 and TRBJ1-4, with D unclear. V lost 3 bases, J lost 3 bases, and 8 bases lay in between. Germline lookup yields CDR1 SGHTA and CDR2 FQGNSA. The CDR3 consists of 14 residues. DNA of the CDR3: TGTGCCAGCAGCTTCCAACAGTCTAATGAAAAACTGTTTTTT. Its translation is CASSFQQSNEKLFF.

This rearrangement joins TRBV29-1 to TRBJ2-7; TRBD2 matches at 7 bases. Germline lookup yields CDR1 SQVTM and CDR2 ANQGSEA. The CDR3 consists of 14 residues. Germline trimming cut 4 bases from V and 0 bases from J; bases unmatched to any gene: 6. The DNA of the CDR3 is TGCAGCGTTGTGGAGGGACTAAGCTCCTACGAGCAGTACTTC. Protein sequence: CSVVEGLSSYEQYF.

This chain uses TRBV5-1 with TRBJ1-1; D call uncertain. This CDR3 has 14 residues. CDR1 and CDR2 from the germline V gene are SGHRS and YFSETQ. The V end lost 0 bases, the J end lost 2 bases, and 8 bases lay between the germline ends. The CDR3 protein is CASSLDPQNTEAFF. The CDR3 DNA sequence: TGCGCCAGCAGCTTGGATCCTCAAAACACTGAAGCTTTCTTT.

The genes are TRBV7-8 and TRBJ1-2; tentatively, D is TRBD1 (6 bases). The germline gives CDR1 SGHVS, CDR2 FQNEAQ. V was cut by 6 bases and J by 3 bases, with 14 bases left in between. This CDR3 is 14 amino acids long. The CDR3 protein is CASSSGAGDYGYTF. The CDR3, as DNA: TGTGCCAGCAGTTCAGGGGCGGGGGACTATGGCTACACCTTC.

J is TRBJ1-5 and V is TRBV24-1, with D possibly TRBD1 on 5 matching bases. The CDR3 runs to 18 residues. Trimming stripped 3 bases from V and 0 bases from J, with 17 bases between. Germline V gene data show CDR1 as KGHDR and CDR2 as SFDVKD. CDR3 region: CATSDPPGTADSNQPQHF. CDR3 in DNA: TGTGCCACCAGTGATCCCCCCGGGACGGCCGATAGCAATCAGCCCCAGCATTTT.

The chain combines TRBV27 with TRBJ2-5; tentative D call: TRBD1 (6 bases). The CDR3 contains 14 residues. With 6 bases removed from V and 1 base from J, the gap between germline ends came to 12 bases. The germline CDR1 and CDR2 sequences are MNHEY and SMNVEV (reference sequence). The CDR3 reads CASSQGPGQETQYF. CDR3 sequence (DNA): TGTGCCAGCAGCCAGGGGCCTGGCCAAGAGACCCAGTACTTC.

V gene TRBV28 combines with J gene TRBJ1-6, with D tentatively TRBD1 (6 bases). This CDR3 has 15 amino acids. The germline V gene has CDR1 MDHEN and CDR2 SYDVKM. Trimming shortened V by 3 bases and J by 8 bases, and 14 bases separated the two germline ends. CDR3 bases: TGTGCCAGCAGTTTCGGGGGGGCTGGGTATTCACCCCTCCACTTT. Protein product: CASSFGGAGYSPLHF.

DNA of the CDR3: TGTGCCAGCAGCCAAGCGGGGCCTAACTATGGCTACACCTTC. Translating it yields CASSQAGPNYGYTF. The rearrangement uses TRBV4-2 and TRBJ1-2; the D gene is possibly TRBD1 (5 bases). This CDR3 is built from 14 residues. Germline V gene sequence: CDR1 LGHNA, CDR2 YNFKEQ. The V and J ends lost 1 base and 0 bases respectively, with 6 bases between them.

This clone was seen only once. J is TRBJ2-5 and V is TRBV11-2; D not certain. Germline V gene sequence: CDR1 SGHAT, CDR2 FQNNGV. The CDR3 is made up of 14 amino acids. V was cut by 2 bases and J by 2 bases, with 9 bases left in between. CDR3 DNA sequence: TGTGCCAGCAGCTTAACGCGGATACAAGAGACCCAGTACTTC. It yields the protein CASSLTRIQETQYF.

The chain uses TRBV30 and TRBJ2-7; TRBD2 matches at 10 bases. This CDR3 spans 14 amino acids. CDR1 is GTSNPN and CDR2 is SVGIG in the germline V gene (reference sequence). J lost 0 bases, V lost 4 bases, and 3 bases had no gene match. The CDR3 loop is CAWKASGSSYEQYF. The DNA of the CDR3 is TGTGCCTGGAAGGCTAGCGGGAGCTCCTACGAGCAGTACTTC.

The rearrangement uses TRBV7-9 and TRBJ1-5; 9 bases line up with TRBD1. CDR3 size: 18 residues. Germline V gene sequence: CDR1 SEHNR, CDR2 FQNEAQ (reference sequence). Unmatched junction bases numbered 13, after V lost 5 bases and J lost 2 bases. As DNA, the CDR3 is TGTGCCAGCAGCCGCTCGGGACAGGGTTTATTTGGCAATCAGCCCCAGCATTTT. Protein sequence: CASSRSGQGLFGNQPQHF. The full variable domain, its missing parts supplied by reference TRBV7-9 and TRBJ1-5, is DTGVSQNPRHKITKRGQNVTFRCDPISEHNRLYWYRQTLGQGPEFLTYFQNEAQLEKSRLLSDRFSAERPKGSFSTLEIQRTEQGDSAMYLCASSRSGQGLFGNQPQHFGDGTRLSIL.

Details on this clone: Other DNA sequences within the sample encode an identical CDR3. The J gene is TRBJ2-1, the V gene TRBV6-5; D is unclear. This CDR3 region has 11 residues. In germline, CDR1 is MNHEY, CDR2 SVGAGI. V shed 5 bases and J shed 3 bases, with 2 bases lying between them. Here the CDR3 reads CASSRYNEQFF. The CDR3 DNA is TGTGCCAGCAGTCGCTACAATGAGCAGTTCTTC.

The chain links TRBV30 to TRBJ1-1, with D unclear. The CDR3 covers 12 residues. V dropped 3 bases and J dropped 5 bases, with 10 bases sitting between them. Germline V gene data show CDR1 as GTSNPN and CDR2 as SVGIG (reference sequence). In nucleotides, the CDR3 is TGTGCCTGGAGGGACCAGGAGACTGAAGCTTTCTTT. Its protein product is CAWRDQETEAFF.

The chain recombines TRBV18 with TRBJ2-7, with 8 bases that match TRBD1. After removal of 4 bases from V and 3 bases from J, the junction contained 5 bases not matched to a gene. The germline CDR1 and CDR2 sequences are KGHSH and LQKENI. This CDR3 comprises 14 residues. CDR3: CASSLDRGLYEQYF. In nucleotides, the CDR3 is TGTGCCAGCTCACTCGACAGGGGTCTCTACGAGCAGTACTTC.

The chain couples TRBV5-6 to TRBJ2-5; 7 bases align to TRBD1. The CDR3 is 14 residues long. Per the germline V gene, CDR1 is SGHDT and CDR2 is YYEEEE. The ends lost 0 bases at V and 3 bases at J; junction bases unmatched: 2. The CDR3 DNA follows: TGTGCCAGCAGCTTGGTAGGGGGCGAAGAGACCCAGTACTTC. This encodes CASSLVGGEETQYF.

The rearrangement joins TRBV5-1 to TRBJ2-7; the D gene is possibly TRBD1 (6 bases). The CDR3 loop spans 13 amino acids. V lost 0 bases to trimming and J lost 5 bases, with 9 bases between them. The germline CDR1 and CDR2 sequences are SGHRS and YFSETQ. CDR3 DNA: TGCGCCAGCAGCTTGGAACAGGGAGACGAGCAGTACTTC. Its translation is CASSLEQGDEQYF. The whole variable domain, remainder taken from reference TRBV5-1 and TRBJ2-7, is KAGVTQTPRYLIKTRGQQVTLSCSPISGHRSVSWYQQTPGQGLQFLFEYFSETQRNKGNFPGRFSGRQFSNSRSEMNVSTLELGDSALYLCASSLEQGDEQYFGPGTRLTVT.

The rearrangement uses TRBV7-6 and TRBJ2-2; D gene ambiguous. V lost 7 bases and J 2 bases, leaving 8 bases between the germline ends. Germline-derived CDR1 and CDR2 are SGHVS and FNYEAQ. This CDR3 has 13 amino acids. The DNA of the CDR3 is TGTGCCAGCATGGCGGATAACACCGGGGAGCTGTTTTTT. It codes for CASMADNTGELFF. Full variable domain (missing parts from reference TRBV7-6 and TRBJ2-2): GAGVSQSPRYKVTKRGQDVALRCDPISGHVSLYWYRQALGQGPEFLTYFNYEAQQDKSGLPNDRFSAERPEGSISTLTIQRTEQRDSAMYRCASMADNTGELFFGEGSRLTVL.

V is TRBV7-2 and J is TRBJ2-2; D unclear. Trimming cost V 5 bases and J 4 bases, with 14 bases left between them. The germline CDR1 and CDR2 sequences are SGHTA and FQGNSA. The CDR3 is 15 residues long. CDR3 coding DNA: TGTGCCAGCAGCCCGCCGGACGGAATCACCGGGGAGCTGTTTTTT. Translation gives CASSPPDGITGELFF.

This sequence joins TRBV12-3 or TRBV12-4 and TRBJ2-7; tentatively, D is TRBD2 (5 bases). This CDR3 is built from 13 residues. Trimming took off 3 bases at V and 1 base at J, with 7 bases between the two ends. CDR3: CASSLSGSYEQYF. The DNA of the CDR3 is TGTGCCAGCAGTTTGTCGGGGTCCTACGAGCAGTACTTC.

J is TRBJ2-7 and V is TRBV3-1 (or the pseudogene TRBV3-2); 9 bases map to TRBD1. V was clipped by 2 bases and J by 7 bases; unmatched bases: 12. Germline V lookup: CDR1 LGHDT, CDR2 YNNKEL (reference sequence). The length of the CDR3 is 16 residues. For the CDR3, the DNA is TGTGCCAGCAGCCAACCGGACAGGGGTACGGGAAGTGAGCAGTACTTC. Protein product: CASSQPDRGTGSEQYF.